One and the same sample provided the 9 T cell receptor beta chains below, sequenced in a study of cytomegalovirus exposure and HLA in healthy donors (TCRdb year 2017). Preparation of the library involved the immunoSEQ multiplex PCR assay. For the multiplex PCR, a mixture combining 60 forward primers for TCR Vbeta segments and 13 reverse primers for TCR Jbeta segments was used. TCRdb re-hosts the immuneACCESS table, in-frame sequences only. Its copies lack some clones; in the studies checked, an unresolved V gene accounts for under half of them, and the cause for the rest is not known. Counted in this sample were about 190,000 clones; about 90% of them appeared once. The leading ten clones occupy approximately 0.98% of the sample. Material: PBMCs. The receptors stem from a boy under 10 years old in good health and CMV-seronegative.

The chain uses TRBV7-9 and TRBJ2-5; 8 positions agree with TRBD1. The DNA end is a closer match to TRBJ2-7, so the J assignment may be wrong. The CDR3 has 16 residues. CDR1 SEHNR and CDR2 FQNEAQ come from the germline V gene (reference sequence). The CDR3 DNA reads TGTGCCAGCAGCACCTATCCGGGACAGGTGTCCTACGAGCAGTACTTC. Translating gives CASSTYPGQVSYEQYF.

The DNA for the CDR3 is TGTGCCAGCAGTACCTCCAATGGCGGGAAGTTCTTC. Its protein product is CASSTSNGGKFF. The genes are TRBV28 and TRBJ2-1; perhaps TRBD2 as D (6 bases). This CDR3 comprises 12 residues. Trimming stripped 5 bases from V and 14 bases from J, with 16 bases between. The germline CDR1 and CDR2 sequences are MDHEN and SYDVKM. The whole variable domain, remainder taken from reference TRBV28 and TRBJ2-1, is DVKVTQSSRYLVKRTGEKVFLECVQDMDHENMFWYRQDPGLGLRLIYFSYDVKMKEKGDIPEGYSVSREKKERFSLILESASTNQTSMYLCASSTSNGGKFFGPGTRLTVL.

The V call is TRBV28, the J call TRBJ2-7, with TRBD1 identical over 10 bases. CDR1 is MDHEN and CDR2 is SYDVKM in the germline V gene. This CDR3 is 17 amino acids long. The V gene end was trimmed by 3 bases and the J gene end by 3 bases; junction bases not matched to a gene: 11. The CDR3 nucleotides are TGTGCCAGCAGTTTCGACAGGGGGCGCGAAAATGTCTACGAGCAGTACTTC. Protein: CASSFDRGRENVYEQYF. The entire variable domain, with the rest obtained from reference TRBV28 and TRBJ2-7, is as follows: DVKVTQSSRYLVKRTGEKVFLECVQDMDHENMFWYRQDPGLGLRLIYFSYDVKMKEKGDIPEGYSVSREKKERFSLILESASTNQTSMYLCASSFDRGRENVYEQYFGPGTRLTVT.

This chain connects TRBV30 to TRBJ2-1; a weak D match, TRBD2 (6 bases). The CDR3 runs to 13 residues. The germline V gene has CDR1 GTSNPN and CDR2 SVGIG (reference sequence). V was cut by 8 bases and J by 1 base, with 12 bases left in between. The CDR3 is CAAEGNSYNEQFF. The CDR3 nucleotides are TGTGCCGCGGAGGGGAATTCCTACAATGAGCAGTTCTTC.

The chain couples TRBV5-4 to TRBJ2-3; 8 bases are a match to TRBD2. The CDR3 loop spans 15 amino acids. J lost 5 bases, V lost 1 base, and 6 bases had no gene match. The germline CDR1 and CDR2 sequences are SGHNT and YYREEE (reference sequence). The CDR3 here is CASSLWGLDKDTQYF. CDR3 DNA sequence: TGTGCCAGCAGCTTGTGGGGACTAGATAAAGATACGCAGTATTTT.

The J gene is TRBJ2-7, the V gene TRBV7-8, with 8 bases matching TRBD2. After removal of 4 bases from V and 2 bases from J, the junction contained 7 bases not matched to a gene. CDR3 length equals 15 residues. Germline V gene lookup returns CDR1 SGHVS and CDR2 FQNEAQ. CDR3 in DNA: TGTGCCAGCAGCTCGGAACTAGCGGCCACCTACGAGCAGTACTTC. Its translation is CASSSELAATYEQYF.

The J gene is TRBJ1-2, the V gene TRBV13; TRBD1 agrees at 7 bases. V was pared by 2 bases and J by 1 base, with 7 bases of the junction left unmatched. This CDR3 spans 16 amino acids. Germline CDR1 is PRHDT and CDR2 is FYEKMQ (reference sequence). The CDR3 spells CASSLPRTGYNYGYTF. The CDR3 bases are TGTGCCAGCAGCTTACCCCGGACAGGCTATAACTATGGCTACACCTTC.

The chain carries TRBV28 and TRBJ1-5; D not resolved. The V gene's germline CDR1 is MDHEN and CDR2 SYDVKM. Trimming stripped 7 bases from V and 7 bases from J, with 5 bases between. The CDR3 has 10 amino acids. In DNA, the CDR3 is TGTGCCAGCAACATCCAGCCCCAGCATTTT. Protein: CASNIQPQHF. Complete variable domain (other parts from reference TRBV28 and TRBJ1-5): DVKVTQSSRYLVKRTGEKVFLECVQDMDHENMFWYRQDPGLGLRLIYFSYDVKMKEKGDIPEGYSVSREKKERFSLILESASTNQTSMYLCASNIQPQHFGDGTRLSIL.

The rearrangement links TRBV6-6 to TRBJ2-7, with a possible D match to TRBD1 (8 bases). This CDR3 has 13 amino acids. In germline, CDR1 is MNHNY, CDR2 SVGAGI (reference sequence). Trimming cost V 8 bases and J 4 bases, with 15 bases left between them. The CDR3 coding sequence is TGTGCCAGCCACAGGGGGGGGTTGTACGAGCAGTACTTC. It is translated as CASHRGGLYEQYF.